These 7 T cell receptor beta chains share one sample of origin, sequenced in a study of post-analysis software for immune sequencing data. General study findings and limits: Four or five TRBV segments, TRBV5-6, TRBV5-1 and TRBV20-1 among them, were found more frequent in patients than controls.

These receptors' targets are unknown. Tagging with unique molecular identifiers was a feature of the TCR beta cDNA libraries. A single record per CDR3 protein comes from TCRdb applying MiXCR to the PCR reads. The sample lists about 180,000 distinct CDR3 sequences; around 28% were seen once. The source material was blood. These receptors originate from a girl between 10 and 17 years old with multiple sclerosis.

This clonotype was observed at least ten times. The V gene is TRBV4-1, the J gene TRBJ2-5; possibly TRBD2 for D (6 bases). Trimming took 1 base from V and 5 from J, leaving 11 bases between them. The CDR3 covers 14 residues. Germline V lookup: CDR1 MGHRA, CDR2 YSYEKL. The CDR3 nucleotides read TGCGCCAGCAGCCAAGTGGTGGGACTGGAGACCCAGTACTTC. Protein sequence: CASSQVVGLETQYF.

The sample holds one count of this clonotype. The germline gene is not matched at one end of the junction; a read error may be the cause. The chain employs TRBV6-5 and TRBJ2-3, with 8 bases that match TRBD2. There are 15 residues in the CDR3. Germline V gives CDR1 MNHEY, CDR2 SVGAGI. Here the CDR3 DNA reads TGTGCCTCGATCCCGGGACTAGGGGACACAGGTACGCAGTATTTT. Translating it yields CASIPGLGDTGTQYF.

This chain links TRBV28 with TRBJ2-1, with no clear D. V lost 4 bases and J 9 bases, leaving 10 bases between the germline ends. Germline assignment: CDR1 MDHEN and CDR2 SYDVKM. The length of the CDR3 is 12 residues. The CDR3 region is CASSSWSGEQFF. The CDR3 DNA reads TGTGCCAGCAGTTCATGGTCGGGTGAGCAGTTCTTC. Complete variable domain (other parts from reference TRBV28 and TRBJ2-1): DVKVTQSSRYLVKRTGEKVFLECVQDMDHENMFWYRQDPGLGLRLIYFSYDVKMKEKGDIPEGYSVSREKKERFSLILESASTNQTSMYLCASSSWSGEQFFGPGTRLTVL.

A note on this clonotype: A much larger clone differs by one base, so this may be a read error. V and J are TRBV5-1 and TRBJ2-3; no clear D gene. This CDR3 contains 14 residues. CDR1 is SGHRS and CDR2 is YFSETQ in the germline V gene. Trimming pared 4 bases from V and 0 bases from J, leaving 9 bases between. CDR3 nucleotide sequence: TGCGCCAGCAGCGCGCCGGACAGCACAGATACGCAGTATTTT. Protein sequence: CASSAPDSTDTQYF.

The sample holds a few counts of this clonotype. The chain combines TRBV2 with TRBJ2-3, with 8 bases matching TRBD2. The CDR3 contains 14 residues. J gave up 0 bases and V 9 bases, and 5 bases lay outside the gene matches. The germline V gene encodes CDR1 SNHLY and CDR2 FYNNEI. The CDR3 nucleotides are TGTGCCAGGCGTGAGCGGGGGAGCACAGATACGCAGTATTTT. This encodes CARRERGSTDTQYF.

A note on this clonotype: A much larger clone sits a single nucleotide away, making a read error possible. CDR3 residues: CASSLDRAIQCEQYF. In DNA, the CDR3 is TGTGCCAGCAGTTTGGACAGGGCTATCCAATGCGAGCAGTACTTC. V usage is TRBV28 and J usage is TRBJ2-7; 8 nucleotides match TRBD1. The germline gives CDR1 MDHEN, CDR2 SYDVKM. There are 15 residues in the CDR3. J was trimmed by 6 bases and V by 3 bases; bases with no gene match: 10.

This rearrangement joins TRBV7-2 to TRBJ2-1, with 8 bases lining up with TRBD1. The CDR3 covers 13 residues. V was pared by 4 bases and J by 12 bases, with 8 bases of the junction left unmatched. Germline-derived CDR1 and CDR2 are SGHTA and FQGNSA. The CDR3 is CASSSGQGRVQFF. CDR3 in DNA: TGTGCCAGCAGCTCTGGACAGGGCCGGGTGCAGTTCTTC.